Sequencing of this T cell receptor beta chain was carried out in a study of T cells in women clearing cervical HPV infection. Study-level background: Control women cleared a single incident HPV16 infection within 12 months. Case blood drawn at lesion detection; control blood after infection cleared. Whole-study results and caveats: Cases and controls were distinguished at AUC roughly 0.86 by richness and V genes. Repertoire richness, not evenness, was significantly elevated in CIN3+ cases versus controls.

Here immunoSEQ multiplex PCR was the method, and the copy in TCRdb shows in-frame clones only, minus some. Its table records roughly 22,000 clones. As regards this clone: What it binds is not known.

The sequencing input was blood buffy coat. The receptor was isolated from a woman between 18 and 70 years old with a cervical HPV16 infection that either progressed to CIN3+ or cleared (not recorded which).

The CDR3 loop reads CSVVKDRRVDTQYF. The sequenced CDR3 bases are TGCAGCGTTGTTAAGGACAGACGGGTAGATACG. This chain connects TRBV29-1 to TRBJ2-3; possibly TRBD1 for D (6 bases). The DNA ends 3 residues before the CDR3 does, and the rest of the CDR3 is filled in from the germline J gene. Trimming removed 4 bases from V and 5 bases from J, with 16 bases in between. The CDR3 consists of 14 residues. The germline V gene encodes CDR1 SQVTM and CDR2 ANQGSEA.